The clone carrying this TCR beta chain was recorded at least ten times. Its target is unknown. This CDR3 has 15 residues. The ends lost 3 bases at V and 5 bases at J; junction bases unmatched: 10. Germline loops: CDR1 KGHSH, CDR2 LQKENI. The sample belongs to a study of T-cell reconstitution after alpha-beta-depleted transplantation in children. Broader study findings: Approximately two months post-transplant, alpha-beta T cells reportedly originated from several hundred expanded graft clones. T-cell numbers and diversity, one year after transplant, stemmed largely from T cells that were newly produced.

Unique molecular identifiers tagged the TCRbeta library. TCRdb fed the PCR reads into MiXCR, producing one record per CDR3 protein. This repertoire shows fewer than 1 million distinct CDR3 sequences, 16% found once; its top ten account for around 5%. The chain is built from TRBV18 and TRBJ2-7; 7 bases align to TRBD2. Sequenced material: PBMCs, mostly from graft donor cells, taken 360 days after TCRalphabeta/CD19-depleted stem cell transplant. This clonotype was obtained from a male patient between 10 and 17 years old who had a stem cell transplant for acute lymphoblastic leukemia, so the T cells may come from the graft donor. As DNA, the CDR3 is TGTGCCAGCTCACCCAGAAAGCGGGATGGGGACGAGCAGTACTTC. Protein product: CASSPRKRDGDEQYF. Looking up the rest from reference TRBV18 and TRBJ2-7 gives the full variable domain: NAGVMQNPRHLVRRRGQEARLRCSPMKGHSHVYWYRQLPEEGLKFMVYLQKENIIDESGMPKERFSAEFPKEGPSILRIQQVVRGDSAAYFCASSPRKRDGDEQYFGPGTRLTVT.